Below, 17 T cell receptor beta chains from the same sample are listed, as sequenced in a study of cytomegalovirus exposure and HLA in healthy donors. It was with 60 Vbeta and 13 Jbeta primers that the PCR ran. Using immunoSEQ multiplex PCR, the repertoire was profiled, and TCRdb retains in-frame clones only, with some absent. The table shows under 200,000 clones, with approximately 80% occurring only once. Material: PBMCs. Receptors originate from a man aged 18-30 years in good health and CMV-seropositive.

The chain has TRBV6-1 and TRBJ1-2; no clear D. This CDR3 comprises 14 residues. Germline-derived CDR1 and CDR2 are MNHNS and SASEGT. Between the trimmed V and J ends, which lost 2 bases and 3 bases, there was a span of 10 bases. The CDR3 loop reads CASSERESYYGYTF. CDR3 coding DNA: TGTGCCAGCAGTGAACGGGAGAGTTACTATGGCTACACCTTC.

The V call is TRBV9, the J call TRBJ2-1; 12 bases map to TRBD2. The CDR3 runs to 18 residues. Germline lookup yields CDR1 SGDLS and CDR2 YYNGEE. V dropped 0 bases and J dropped 7; count of bases not matched to a gene: 11. CDR3 residues: CASSVGRGASGGVNEQFF. The DNA of the CDR3 is TGTGCCAGCAGCGTAGGCAGGGGGGCTAGCGGGGGGGTGAATGAGCAGTTCTTC.

The chain employs TRBV5-1 and TRBJ1-6; 8 bases are shared with TRBD1. V was clipped by 3 bases and J by 8 bases; unmatched bases: 13. Germline-derived CDR1 and CDR2 are SGHRS and YFSETQ. This CDR3 comprises 17 residues. The CDR3 coding sequence is TGCGCCAGCAGCTCGTCCGGGACAGGCAGTTATGATTCACCCCTCCACTTT. Its protein product is CASSSSGTGSYDSPLHF.

This clone was counted once. The chain recombines TRBV7-9 with TRBJ1-4; 11 nucleotides align to TRBD1. Trimming cost V 5 bases and J 6 bases; bases outside gene matches: 5. The CDR3 is made up of 15 amino acids. Germline CDR1 is SEHNR and CDR2 is FQNEAQ (reference sequence). The CDR3 DNA reads as TGTGCCAGCAGCCCCGGACAGGGGGCTTATGAAAAACTGTTTTTT. Its translation is CASSPGQGAYEKLFF.

As DNA, the CDR3 is TGTGCCAGCAGTGAAACAACTAGCGGGAGTCTGAATGAGCAGTTCTTC. It yields the protein CASSETTSGSLNEQFF. The rearrangement uses TRBV6-4 and TRBJ2-1; 11 bases line up with TRBD2. CDR3 size: 16 residues. Germline V gives CDR1 MRHNA, CDR2 SNTAGT. The ends lost 3 bases at V and 7 bases at J; junction bases unmatched: 8.

V gene TRBV5-1 combines with J gene TRBJ1-2; TRBD1 matches 10 bases. Germline V gives CDR1 SGHRS, CDR2 YFSETQ. This CDR3 is 16 amino acids long. The J segment lost 3 bases and the V segment lost 4 bases, leaving 9 bases of the junction unmatched. DNA for the CDR3: TGCGCCAGCAGCATCTCGGGACAGGGGAGAGACTATGGCTACACCTTC. Translation gives CASSISGQGRDYGYTF.

This clone is medium-sized within its sample. The gene calls are TRBV25-1 and TRBJ2-2, with D possibly matching TRBD1 (6 bases). The CDR3 has 15 residues. Germline lookup yields CDR1 MGHDK and CDR2 SYGVNS. V was shortened by 8 bases and J by 5 bases, with 18 bases between the two germline ends. The CDR3 loop is CASADQGRETGELFF. The CDR3, as DNA: TGTGCCAGCGCAGATCAGGGGCGCGAAACCGGGGAGCTGTTTTTT.

The CDR3: CASSRGDTEAFF. The CDR3 DNA sequence: TGTGCCAGCAGCCGGGGTGACACTGAAGCTTTCTTT. The V gene is TRBV9, the J gene TRBJ1-1; D not certain. Germline CDR1 reads SGDLS; CDR2 reads YYNGEE. V lost 4 bases and J 3 bases, leaving 7 bases between the germline ends. The CDR3 extends over 12 amino acids.

This chain joins TRBV7-9 and TRBJ1-2; 10 bases map to TRBD1. Germline V gene sequence: CDR1 SEHNR, CDR2 FQNEAQ (reference sequence). After removal of 4 bases from V and 2 bases from J, the junction contained 1 base not matched to a gene. CDR3 length equals 14 residues. DNA of the CDR3: TGTGCCAGCAGCTCGGGACAGGGGAACTATGGCTACACCTTC. It codes for CASSSGQGNYGYTF.

V is TRBV2 and J is TRBJ1-2; D possibly corresponds to TRBD1 (5 bases). Deletions cut 0 bases from V and 8 bases from J, with 13 bases between. The CDR3 totals 14 residues. Germline V gene lookup returns CDR1 SNHLY and CDR2 FYNNEI. Here the CDR3 reads CASSEARQGDGYTF. The CDR3, as DNA: TGTGCCAGCAGTGAAGCGCGTCAGGGTGACGGCTACACCTTC. The complete variable domain, with remaining parts taken from reference TRBV2 and TRBJ1-2, reads EPEVTQTPSHQVTQMGQEVILRCVPISNHLYFYWYRQILGQKVEFLVSFYNNEISEKSEIFDDQFSVERPDGSNFTLKIRSTKLEDSAMYFCASSEARQGDGYTFGSGTRLTVV.

This clone was seen a single time. The chain recombines TRBV19 with TRBJ2-2; possibly TRBD2 for D (5 bases). Trimming pared 1 base from V and 6 bases from J, leaving 6 bases between. The V gene's germline CDR1 is LNHDA and CDR2 SQIVND (reference sequence). The CDR3 length is 13 residues. In DNA, the CDR3 is TGTGCCAGTAGTATAGGGACTCCCGGGGAGCTGTTTTTT. This sequence encodes CASSIGTPGELFF.

The genes are TRBV6-1 and TRBJ2-7; D gene ambiguous. CDR3 length equals 10 residues. V was cut by 6 bases and J by 4 bases, with 4 bases left in between. From germline, CDR1 is MNHNS and CDR2 SASEGT. The CDR3 sequence is CASSTYEQYF. The CDR3 DNA is TGTGCCAGCAGCACTTACGAGCAGTACTTC.

This clone came up a few times. This chain links TRBV5-6 with TRBJ1-1; D is unclear. Trimming pared 4 bases from V and 0 bases from J, leaving 13 bases between. Germline-derived CDR1 and CDR2 are SGHDT and YYEEEE. This CDR3 comprises 15 residues. The CDR3 region has the DNA TGTGCCAGCAGCCTGGAAATTGCAGTGAACACTGAAGCTTTCTTT. Protein sequence: CASSLEIAVNTEAFF.

This chain joins TRBV7-2 and TRBJ1-1; D remains ambiguous. Germline-derived CDR1 and CDR2 are SGHTA and FQGNSA. The length of the CDR3 is 12 residues. Trimming pared 11 bases from V and 7 bases from J, leaving 17 bases between. CDR3 loop: CAGVGLSGEAFF. In DNA form, the CDR3 reads TGTGCCGGGGTGGGTTTGAGCGGTGAAGCTTTCTTT.

The sample holds many counts of this clone. The chain combines TRBV7-8 with TRBJ2-4; TRBD1 might be the D (6 bases). This CDR3 contains 15 residues. The V end lost 2 bases, the J end lost 7 bases, and 15 bases lay between the germline ends. Germline V gene sequence: CDR1 SGHVS, CDR2 FQNEAQ. CDR3 amino acids: CASSLRQGPSNIQYF. The DNA for the CDR3 is TGTGCCAGCAGCTTACGTCAGGGGCCGTCCAACATTCAGTACTTC. Full variable domain (remainder filled in from reference TRBV7-8 and TRBJ2-4): GAGVSQSPRYKVAKRGQDVALRCDPISGHVSLFWYQQALGQGPEFLTYFQNEAQLDKSGLPSDRFFAERPEGSVSTLKIQRTQQEDSAVYLCASSLRQGPSNIQYFGAGTRLSVL.

This clone was counted once. The rearrangement links TRBV7-9 to TRBJ2-1; D is perhaps TRBD1 (6 bases). Deletions cut 5 bases from V and 4 bases from J, with 15 bases between. CDR1 is SEHNR and CDR2 is FQNEAQ in the germline V gene (reference sequence). There are 15 residues in the CDR3. The CDR3 sequence: CASSRITGTYNEQFF. For the CDR3, the DNA is TGTGCCAGCAGCCGTATTACAGGGACGTACAATGAGCAGTTCTTC.

The chain uses TRBV19 and TRBJ1-1; possibly TRBD1 for D (5 bases). Trimming removed 6 bases at V and 6 bases at J, with 17 bases between. The CDR3 has 14 residues. Germline CDR1 and CDR2: LNHDA and SQIVND (reference sequence). As DNA, the CDR3 is TGTGCCAGTAGGCCGGACGGGGGGAGGGCTGAAGCTTTCTTT. Protein product: CASRPDGGRAEAFF. The full variable domain, rest sourced from reference TRBV19 and TRBJ1-1, is DGGITQSPKYLFRKEGQNVTLSCEQNLNHDAMYWYRQDPGQGLRLIYYSQIVNDFQKGDIAEGYSVSREKKESFPLTVTSAQKNPTAFYLCASRPDGGRAEAFFGQGTRLTVV.